This TCR beta chain was identified during a study of synovial regulatory T cells in juvenile arthritis. Study context: Treatments: a few naive, about 6 methotrexate, one methotrexate plus infliximab, one unknown.

The method was immunoSEQ multiplex PCR; TCRdb's version includes in-frame clones alone and lacks a portion of them. The listing contains just under 10,000 clones. With regard to this clone: Its antigen is currently unknown.

General observations from the study: Synovial Tregs shared more CDR3 sequences with iaTregs than other blood Tregs. Largely private between patients, iaTreg TCR repertoires showed partial overlap with synovial Teff and blood CPL repertoires.

Donors were around 10 juvenile idiopathic arthritis patients with active disease. The clonotype comes from a donor between 2 and 35 years old with juvenile idiopathic arthritis. Sequencing input: Treg cells from blood. The subset here: remaining (HLA-DR-negative) circulating blood Treg cells.

CDR3 in amino acids: CASSLAGGSYNSPLHF. V is TRBV5-4 and J is TRBJ1-6. The CDR3 is 16 amino acids. No DNA has been recorded. From germline, CDR1 is SGHNT and CDR2 YYREEE (reference sequence). Complete variable domain (other parts from reference TRBV5-4 and TRBJ1-6): ETGVTQSPTHLIKTRGQQVTLRCSSQSGHNTVSWYQQALGQGPQFIFQYYREEENGRGNFPPRFSGLQFPNYSSELNVNALELDDSALYLCASSLAGGSYNSPLHFGNGTRLTVT.